This paragraph reports one TCR beta chain. The data were obtained in a study of blood T cell repertoires in COVID-19. Study information: Material from acute and convalescent COVID-19 was sourced from the United States, Italy and Spain. T cells, B-cell-depleted T cells, or PBMCs provided the cDNA or gDNA that served as material.

As processed by the authors: Reference gene primer amplification gave nucleated cell count estimates. Produced via immunoSEQ multiplex PCR; TCRdb's table is partial and in-frame only. V and J calls and clone size come straight from that table; D and trimming were deduced from the DNA. The profile shows about 170,000 clones, 85% to 95% of them singletons. V was trimmed by 7 bases and J by 3 bases, leaving 13 bases between them. Per germline, CDR1 KGHDR and CDR2 SFDVKD. This CDR3 is 14 amino acids long. The J gene is TRBJ2-3, the V gene TRBV24-1; the D is unclear. The sequenced sample consisted of peripheral blood. The TCR originated in a woman aged 45-65 years with acute or convalescent COVID-19. The CDR3: CATSQQHLTDTQYF. As DNA, the CDR3 is TGTGCCACCAGCCAACAGCATTTGACAGATACGCAGTATTTT.